These T cell receptor beta chains were read from a single sample in a study of cytomegalovirus exposure and HLA in healthy donors. The method was immunoSEQ multiplex PCR; TCRdb's version includes in-frame clones alone and lacks a portion of them. The data hold 95,000 to 110,000 clones, with 75% to 80% observed a single time. The source material was PBMCs. These receptors originate from a man in his fifties or sixties in good health and CMV-seropositive. Each CDR3 is given with its conserved first and last residue. The order of the fields is CDR3 protein, V gene, J gene.

cdr3_aa: CASSLFRSGTSYEQYF
v_call: TRBV13
j_call: TRBJ2-7

cdr3_aa: CASTPDRDVNQPQHF
v_call: TRBV6-5
j_call: TRBJ1-5

cdr3_aa: CASSVNSGANVLTF
v_call: TRBV6-4
j_call: TRBJ2-6

cdr3_aa: CASSIASSGTDTQYF
v_call: TRBV19
j_call: TRBJ2-3

cdr3_aa: CASSLEGLAGGPYEQYF
v_call: TRBV7-9
j_call: TRBJ2-7

cdr3_aa: CASSQALGSSRGEKLFF
v_call: TRBV4-1
j_call: TRBJ1-4

cdr3_aa: CASSSAGRETQYF
v_call: TRBV5-1
j_call: TRBJ2-5

cdr3_aa: CASSQELGGQGAPEQYF
v_call: TRBV4-2
j_call: TRBJ2-7

cdr3_aa: CASSRPGGAYEQYF
v_call: TRBV4-1
j_call: TRBJ2-7

cdr3_aa: CASSDSLAGGTQETQYF
v_call: TRBV2
j_call: TRBJ2-5

cdr3_aa: CASSTYSTDTQYF
v_call: TRBV13
j_call: TRBJ2-3

cdr3_aa: CASSQRREAFF
v_call: TRBV4-3
j_call: TRBJ1-1

cdr3_aa: CASSSTGKGPQETQYF
v_call: TRBV5-6
j_call: TRBJ2-5

cdr3_aa: CASSAGRADTQYF
v_call: TRBV9
j_call: TRBJ2-3

cdr3_aa: CASSLDRNTEAFF
v_call: TRBV7-7
j_call: TRBJ1-1

cdr3_aa: CASSQGEQRNTEAFF
v_call: TRBV5-1
j_call: TRBJ1-1

cdr3_aa: CASSPDIREAFF
v_call: TRBV7-2
j_call: TRBJ1-1

cdr3_aa: CASSPGQGGTYEQYF
v_call: TRBV18
j_call: TRBJ2-7

cdr3_aa: CASSLQGAGFLQYF
v_call: TRBV19
j_call: TRBJ2-3

cdr3_aa: CASSYSRGWDTIYF
v_call: TRBV6-5
j_call: TRBJ1-3

cdr3_aa: CAWSGADNSYNSPLHF
v_call: TRBV30
j_call: TRBJ1-6

cdr3_aa: CASRTPGQGASDTQYF
v_call: TRBV28
j_call: TRBJ2-3

cdr3_aa: CASSLKGAGTGELFF
v_call: TRBV5-4
j_call: TRBJ2-2

cdr3_aa: CSARGGQSPGTGNEQFF
v_call: TRBV29-1
j_call: TRBJ2-1

cdr3_aa: CASSIGAGGPNEQFF
v_call: TRBV19
j_call: TRBJ2-1

cdr3_aa: CASMNAQLLNTEAFF
v_call: TRBV11-2
j_call: TRBJ1-1

cdr3_aa: CASSEPAGSTDTQYF
v_call: TRBV6-1
j_call: TRBJ2-3

cdr3_aa: CASSPGGPSYEQYF
v_call: TRBV6-6
j_call: TRBJ2-7

cdr3_aa: CASSFAGGPNTGELFF
v_call: TRBV2
j_call: TRBJ2-2

cdr3_aa: CATKGVNTEAFF
v_call: TRBV19
j_call: TRBJ1-1

cdr3_aa: CASSLGPSGPTDTQYF
v_call: TRBV5-1
j_call: TRBJ2-3

cdr3_aa: CSSSTGQPEAFF
v_call: TRBV7-9
j_call: TRBJ1-1

cdr3_aa: CASTNRGTEAFF
v_call: TRBV7-9
j_call: TRBJ1-1

cdr3_aa: CAISDFRDRSNEKLFF
v_call: TRBV10-3
j_call: TRBJ1-4

cdr3_aa: CASSIGRAANEQYF
v_call: TRBV19
j_call: TRBJ2-7

cdr3_aa: CSSSRESYGYTF
v_call: TRBV7-9
j_call: TRBJ1-2

cdr3_aa: CASSEGLAGGRNTGELFF
v_call: TRBV10-1
j_call: TRBJ2-2

cdr3_aa: CASGLARSGGATDTQYF
v_call: TRBV12-5
j_call: TRBJ2-3

cdr3_aa: CASSLPQGAEETQYF
v_call: TRBV5-6
j_call: TRBJ2-5

cdr3_aa: CASSLEGRHTEAFF
v_call: TRBV5-5
j_call: TRBJ1-1

cdr3_aa: CATAGGAGGDTQYF
v_call: TRBV5-1
j_call: TRBJ2-3